This entry lists 17 T cell receptor beta chains sequenced from one sample in a study of technical replicates of blood from several donors. The repertoire was sequenced with immunoSEQ multiplex PCR; TCRdb's copy has only in-frame clones and lacks some. The sample lists approximately 76,000 clones; about 91% were seen once. The sample consisted of T cells isolated from PBMCs. These receptors were taken from a human donor in good health.

The chain has TRBV21-1 and TRBJ2-1; the DNA was not used to check the table's D call, TRBD1. TRBV21-1 is marked as a pseudogene. The CDR3 has 16 residues. CDR3 sequence reads: CASSKGDRAPYNEQFF. CDR3 DNA: TGTGCCAGCAGCAAAGGGGACAGGGCCCCCTACAATGAGCAGTTCTTC.

This clone was observed a few times. This chain joins TRBV2 and TRBJ1-1, with D perhaps matching TRBD1 (6 bases). The CDR3 has 15 amino acids. Deletions cut 3 bases from V and 2 bases from J, with 13 bases between. Germline V CDR1 and CDR2: SNHLY, FYNNEI. CDR3 nucleotide sequence: TGTGCCAGCAGTGATTCGGGGGGCGTTAACACTGAAGCTTTCTTT. It codes for CASSDSGGVNTEAFF.

The chain recombines TRBV7-6 with TRBJ2-5; 8 nucleotides match TRBD1. The CDR3 contains 19 residues. CDR1 SGHVS and CDR2 FNYEAQ come from the germline V gene. The ends lost 5 bases at V and 5 bases at J; junction bases unmatched: 22. CDR3 region: CASSLDRGFVTGHQETQYF. The CDR3 region has the DNA TGTGCCAGCAGCCTCGACAGGGGATTCGTGACGGGTCATCAGGAGACCCAGTACTTC.

V usage is TRBV28 and J usage is TRBJ2-1; 7 nucleotides agree with TRBD1. Germline V gene sequence: CDR1 MDHEN, CDR2 SYDVKM. The CDR3 sequence is 16 residues long. V lost 2 bases and J lost 4; bases outside the gene matches: 8. The DNA for the CDR3 is TGTGCCAGCAGTTTAGCTTATGACAGGGCATACAATGAGCAGTTCTTC. Translated, it gives CASSLAYDRAYNEQFF.

This clone was detected only once. The chain employs TRBV11-3 and TRBJ2-1, with 8 bases lining up with TRBD2. J gave up 9 bases and V 2 bases, and 6 bases lay outside the gene matches. This CDR3 is 14 amino acids long. Germline V lookup: CDR1 SGHNT, CDR2 YENEEA. The CDR3, as DNA: TGTGCCAGCAGCTTATCAGCGGGAGTGAGTGAGCAGTTCTTC. This sequence encodes CASSLSAGVSEQFF.

The chain combines TRBV5-1 with TRBJ1-2; the match to TRBD1 covers 7 bases. There are 15 residues in the CDR3. The trim removed 4 bases at V and 6 bases at J, leaving 12 bases unmatched. Germline V CDR1 and CDR2: SGHRS, YFSETQ. CDR3 sequence (DNA): TGCGCCAGCAGCATTTCGGACAGGCGAAGGGATGGCTACACCTTC. This encodes CASSISDRRRDGYTF.

This clone was recorded once. The chain combines TRBV5-6 with TRBJ1-6, with D perhaps matching TRBD1 (6 bases). Trimming cost V 6 bases and J 7 bases, with 11 bases left between them. Germline-derived CDR1 and CDR2 are SGHDT and YYEEEE. This CDR3 spans 13 amino acids. The DNA of the CDR3 is TGTGCCAGCAAGACAGGCGCGAATTCACCCCTCCACTTT. It yields the protein CASKTGANSPLHF. Variable domain in full (rest from reference TRBV5-6 and TRBJ1-6): DAGVTQSPTHLIKTRGQQVTLRCSPKSGHDTVSWYQQALGQGPQFIFQYYEEEERQRGNFPDRFSGHQFPNYSSELNVNALLLGDSALYLCASKTGANSPLHFGNGTRLTVT.

This sequence joins TRBV11-2 and TRBJ2-5, with TRBD2 as a possible D gene (5 bases). The CDR3 is 16 amino acids. The V gene's germline CDR1 is SGHAT and CDR2 FQNNGV. V lost 1 base, J lost 7 bases, and 19 bases lay in between. The CDR3 DNA sequence: TGTGCCAGCAGCTTAGTGAGGGCTAGGATGCGTATGACCCAGTACTTC. Translating it yields CASSLVRARMRMTQYF.

A single count supports this clone. The chain employs TRBV4-1 and TRBJ2-2; 10 positions agree with TRBD2. Unmatched junction bases numbered 4, after V lost 2 bases and J lost 7 bases. The CDR3 runs to 15 residues. The germline gives CDR1 MGHRA, CDR2 YSYEKL. The CDR3 sequence is CASSQLGLASGELFF. CDR3 nucleotide sequence: TGCGCCAGCAGCCAATTGGGACTAGCGAGCGGGGAGCTGTTTTTT.

The genes are TRBV19 and TRBJ1-2, with TRBD1 matching over 7 bases. With 3 bases clipped from V and 3 bases from J, the junction kept 7 bases outside the gene matches. This CDR3 has 15 amino acids. The germline gives CDR1 LNHDA, CDR2 SQIVND (reference sequence). Here the CDR3 DNA reads TGTGCCAGTAGTATGATCCCAGGGGGTCACTATGGCTACACCTTC. Translated, it gives CASSMIPGGHYGYTF. The full variable domain, in which reference TRBV19 and TRBJ1-2 provide the parts outside the CDR3, is DGGITQSPKYLFRKEGQNVTLSCEQNLNHDAMYWYRQDPGQGLRLIYYSQIVNDFQKGDIAEGYSVSREKKESFPLTVTSAQKNPTAFYLCASSMIPGGHYGYTFGSGTRLTVV.

V is TRBV7-9 and J is TRBJ2-2; D is perhaps TRBD2 (5 bases). This CDR3 contains 14 residues. V lost 2 bases to trimming and J lost 4 bases, with 8 bases between them. Germline V lookup: CDR1 SEHNR, CDR2 FQNEAQ (reference sequence). The CDR3 nucleotides read TGTGCCAGCAGCTTAAGCGGAGGCACCGGGGAGCTGTTTTTT. It codes for CASSLSGGTGELFF.

This rearrangement joins TRBV27 to TRBJ1-5; tentatively, D is TRBD1 (6 bases). CDR3 length: 17 residues. Looked up from germline, CDR1 is MNHEY and CDR2 is SMNVEV (reference sequence). V was shortened by 4 bases and J by 5 bases, with 21 bases between the two germline ends. The CDR3 DNA is TGTGCCAGCAGTTCAAACCGGGACACCAAGGGACATCAGCCCCAGCATTTT. This translates into CASSSNRDTKGHQPQHF.

This chain joins TRBV5-1 and TRBJ2-3; possibly TRBD1 for D (6 bases). The germline CDR1 and CDR2 sequences are SGHRS and YFSETQ. There are 14 residues in the CDR3. Trimming took 3 bases from V and 5 from J, leaving 13 bases between them. CDR3 in DNA: TGCGCCAGCAGCTCACGGGACAAAATAGATACGCAGTATTTT. Protein sequence: CASSSRDKIDTQYF.

The chain has TRBV5-6 and TRBJ1-2; no clear D gene. CDR1 is SGHDT and CDR2 is YYEEEE in the germline V gene. The CDR3 totals 14 residues. The V end was cut by 0 bases, the J end by 6 bases, with 12 bases between. The CDR3 DNA follows: TGTGCCAGCAGCTTGGGGCCCCAAGAAGATGGCTACACCTTC. Its translation: CASSLGPQEDGYTF.

The chain joins TRBV5-4 to TRBJ2-7, with 9 bases lining up with TRBD2. The CDR3 covers 14 residues. Germline V gives CDR1 SGHNT, CDR2 YYREEE (reference sequence). Losses at the gene ends were 0 bases for V and 7 bases for J; bases not matched to a gene: 5. CDR3: CASSLEGLAREQYF. In DNA, the CDR3 is TGTGCCAGCAGCTTGGAGGGACTAGCAAGGGAGCAGTACTTC.

The rearrangement links TRBV6-5 to TRBJ2-7; 7 nucleotides agree with TRBD2. J lost 6 bases, V lost 7 bases, and 15 bases had no gene match. CDR3 length equals 15 residues. Germline CDR1 MNHEY, CDR2 SVGAGI. The DNA of the CDR3 is TGTGCCAGCACCACGCTAAGCGGGAAGGTTGGCGAGCAGTACTTC. Protein sequence: CASTTLSGKVGEQYF.

This chain joins TRBV4-2 and TRBJ1-4, with 7 bases matching TRBD1. V lost 1 base to trimming and J lost 8 bases; unmatched junction nucleotides: 7. Germline V lookup: CDR1 LGHNA, CDR2 YNFKEQ. This CDR3 contains 15 residues. This CDR3 is CASSQGDRDSEKLFF. CDR3 bases: TGTGCCAGCAGCCAAGGAGACAGGGATAGCGAAAAACTGTTTTTT.